This T cell receptor beta chain was documented in a study of graft-versus-host responses after intestinal transplantation. Study-level information: Among the recipients, all got anti-thymocyte globulin induction and then tacrolimus and steroids for roughly three years.

The method was immunoSEQ multiplex PCR; TCRdb's version includes in-frame clones alone and lacks a portion of them. This sample carries 20,000 or so clones, about four fifths of them seen once, and the ten largest clones take approximately 2%. V shed 5 bases and J shed 8 bases, with 12 bases lying between them. The germline gives CDR1 SNHLY, CDR2 FYNNEI. The CDR3 spans 12 residues. The chain couples TRBV2 to TRBJ1-2, with D possibly TRBD1 on 5 matching bases. The source material was PBMCs, sampled 14 days after transplant. This sequence originates from a human patient who received an intestinal transplant, so some T cells may come from the graft donor. The CDR3 DNA follows: TGTGCCAGCAGTACCCAGGGCCCAGGCTACACCTTC. It codes for CASSTQGPGYTF.